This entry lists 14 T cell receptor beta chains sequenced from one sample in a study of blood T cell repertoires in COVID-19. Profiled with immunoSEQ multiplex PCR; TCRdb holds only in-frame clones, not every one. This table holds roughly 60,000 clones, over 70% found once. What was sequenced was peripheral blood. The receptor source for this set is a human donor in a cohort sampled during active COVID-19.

DNA for the CDR3: TGTGCCAGCAGCTCCTTGAGGTCCTACGAGCAGTACTTC. This codes for CASSSLRSYEQYF. This chain uses TRBV7-2 with TRBJ2-7, with D hard to call. V lost 4 bases and J lost 1, with 8 bases in between. The germline V gene has CDR1 SGHTA and CDR2 FQGNSA. The CDR3 extends over 13 amino acids. The complete variable domain, with remaining parts taken from reference TRBV7-2 and TRBJ2-7, reads GAGVSQSPSNKVTEKGKDVELRCDPISGHTALYWYRQSLGQGLEFLIYFQGNSAPDKSGLPSDRFSAERTGGSVSTLTIQRTQQEDSAVYLCASSSLRSYEQYFGPGTRLTVT.

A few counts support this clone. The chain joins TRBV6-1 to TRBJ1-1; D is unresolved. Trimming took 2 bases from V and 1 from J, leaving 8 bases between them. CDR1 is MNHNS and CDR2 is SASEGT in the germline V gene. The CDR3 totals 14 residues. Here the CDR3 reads CASSERSQNTEAFF. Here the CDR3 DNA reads TGTGCCAGCAGTGAACGGTCCCAGAACACTGAAGCTTTCTTT.

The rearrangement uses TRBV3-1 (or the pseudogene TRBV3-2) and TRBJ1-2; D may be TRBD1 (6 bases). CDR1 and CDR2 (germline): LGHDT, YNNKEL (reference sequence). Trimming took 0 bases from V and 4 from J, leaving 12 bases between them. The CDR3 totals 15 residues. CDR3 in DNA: TGTGCCAGCAGCCAAGACCACCCGGACAGCTATGGCTACACCTTC. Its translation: CASSQDHPDSYGYTF.

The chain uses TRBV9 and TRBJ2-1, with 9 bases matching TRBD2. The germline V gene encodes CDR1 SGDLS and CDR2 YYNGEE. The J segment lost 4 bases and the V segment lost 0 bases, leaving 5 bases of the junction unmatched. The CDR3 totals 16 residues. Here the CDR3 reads CASSVEASGAYNEQFF. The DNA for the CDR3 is TGTGCCAGCAGCGTAGAGGCTAGCGGGGCTTACAATGAGCAGTTCTTC.

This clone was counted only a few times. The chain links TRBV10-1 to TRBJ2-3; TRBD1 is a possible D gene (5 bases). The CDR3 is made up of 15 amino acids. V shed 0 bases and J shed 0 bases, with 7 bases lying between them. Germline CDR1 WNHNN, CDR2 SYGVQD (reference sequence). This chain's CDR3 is CASSESGASTDTQYF. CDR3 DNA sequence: TGCGCCAGCAGTGAGTCAGGGGCTAGCACAGATACGCAGTATTTT.

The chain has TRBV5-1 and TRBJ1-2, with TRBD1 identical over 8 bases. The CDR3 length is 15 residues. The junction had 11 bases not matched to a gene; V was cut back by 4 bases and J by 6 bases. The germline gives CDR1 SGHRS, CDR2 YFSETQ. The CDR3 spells CASSGVGTGVNGYTF. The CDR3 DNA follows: TGCGCCAGCAGCGGAGTCGGGACAGGAGTTAATGGCTACACCTTC.

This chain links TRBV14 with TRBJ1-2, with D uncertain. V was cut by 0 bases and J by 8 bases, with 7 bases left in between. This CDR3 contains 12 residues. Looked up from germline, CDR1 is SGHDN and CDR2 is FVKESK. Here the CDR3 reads CASSQDAGGYTF. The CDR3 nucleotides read TGTGCCAGCAGCCAAGACGCGGGAGGCTACACCTTC. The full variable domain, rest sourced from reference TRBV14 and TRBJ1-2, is EAGVTQFPSHSVIEKGQTVTLRCDPISGHDNLYWYRRVMGKEIKFLLHFVKESKQDESGMPNNRFLAERTGGTYSTLKVQPAELEDSGVYFCASSQDAGGYTFGSGTRLTVV.

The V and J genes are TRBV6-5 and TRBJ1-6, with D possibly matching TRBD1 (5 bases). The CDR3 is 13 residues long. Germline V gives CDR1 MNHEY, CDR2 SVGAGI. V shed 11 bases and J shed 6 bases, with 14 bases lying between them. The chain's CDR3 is CAGTRQPNSPLHF. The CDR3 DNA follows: TGTGCCGGTACACGACAGCCTAATTCACCCCTCCACTTT.

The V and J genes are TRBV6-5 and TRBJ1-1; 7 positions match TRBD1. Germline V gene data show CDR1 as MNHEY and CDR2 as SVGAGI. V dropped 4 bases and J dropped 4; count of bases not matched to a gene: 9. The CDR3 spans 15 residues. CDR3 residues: CASSSRRGRGTEAFF. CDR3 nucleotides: TGTGCCAGCAGTTCGCGGAGGGGGCGCGGCACTGAAGCTTTCTTT.

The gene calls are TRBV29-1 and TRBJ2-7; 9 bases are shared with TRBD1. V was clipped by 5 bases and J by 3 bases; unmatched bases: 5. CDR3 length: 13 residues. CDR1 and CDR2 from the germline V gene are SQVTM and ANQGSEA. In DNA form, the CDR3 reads TGCAGCGTTCCCGGACAGGGGTACTACGAGCAGTACTTC. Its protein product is CSVPGQGYYEQYF.

The CDR3 DNA is TGTGCCAGCAGCTTAGCGGGAGGTCTCAATCAGCCCCAGCATTTT. This encodes CASSLAGGLNQPQHF. This sequence joins TRBV7-9 and TRBJ1-5; D unresolved. The CDR3 runs to 15 residues. V was clipped by 0 bases and J by 3 bases, with 9 bases between them. The germline V gene encodes CDR1 SEHNR and CDR2 FQNEAQ (reference sequence).

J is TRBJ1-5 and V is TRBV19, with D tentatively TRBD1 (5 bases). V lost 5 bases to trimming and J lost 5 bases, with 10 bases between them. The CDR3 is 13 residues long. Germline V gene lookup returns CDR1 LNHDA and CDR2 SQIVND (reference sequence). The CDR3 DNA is TGTGCCAGTAGTTTGGGGCGCGATCAGCCCCAGCATTTT. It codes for CASSLGRDQPQHF.

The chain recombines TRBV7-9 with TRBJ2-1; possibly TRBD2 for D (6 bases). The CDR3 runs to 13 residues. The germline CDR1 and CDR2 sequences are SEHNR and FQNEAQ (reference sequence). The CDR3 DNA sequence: TGTGCAACAGACGGACTATCCTACAATGAGCAGTTCTTC. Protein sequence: CATDGLSYNEQFF.

The CDR3 reads CASSQWGRREKLFF. The DNA of the CDR3 is TGTGCCAGCAGCCAATGGGGCAGGCGTGAAAAACTGTTTTTT. The chain carries TRBV3-1 (or the pseudogene TRBV3-2) and TRBJ1-4; tentatively, D is TRBD1 (5 bases). Germline lookup yields CDR1 LGHDT and CDR2 YNNKEL (reference sequence). This CDR3 contains 14 residues. Trimming removed 2 bases from V and 7 bases from J, with 11 bases in between.